Presented here are 23 T cell receptor beta chains from one specimen sequenced in a study of cytomegalovirus exposure and HLA in healthy donors. Use of 60 Vbeta and 13 Jbeta primers characterized the PCR. Method: immunoSEQ multiplex PCR; TCRdb's copy keeps in-frame clones and lacks some. The sample has 85,000 to 130,000 clones, roughly 70% seen once. The sequenced sample was PBMCs. These receptors were taken from a woman under 30 in good health and CMV-seropositive.

The chain joins TRBV5-1 to TRBJ2-5; no definite D call. Trimming took off 0 bases at V and 2 bases at J, with 8 bases between the two ends. The CDR3 contains 14 residues. The germline V gene encodes CDR1 SGHRS and CDR2 YFSETQ. The CDR3, as DNA: TGCGCCAGCAGCTTGGGCGGATATCAAGAGACCCAGTACTTC. This gives the protein CASSLGGYQETQYF.

V gene TRBV18 combines with J gene TRBJ1-2; 12 bases agree with TRBD1. With V trimmed by 2 bases and J by 7 bases, 5 bases remained unmatched. The germline V gene encodes CDR1 KGHSH and CDR2 LQKENI. The CDR3 runs to 15 residues. CDR3 DNA: TGTGCCAGCTCACCAGGGACAGGGGGCGCGGTTGGCTACACCTTC. Translating it yields CASSPGTGGAVGYTF. The variable domain in full, completed from reference TRBV18 and TRBJ1-2, reads NAGVMQNPRHLVRRRGQEARLRCSPMKGHSHVYWYRQLPEEGLKFMVYLQKENIIDESGMPKERFSAEFPKEGPSILRIQQVVRGDSAAYFCASSPGTGGAVGYTFGSGTRLTVV.

This clone was found a few times. The V call is TRBV2, the J call TRBJ1-3; D ambiguous. This CDR3 comprises 12 residues. Trimming took off 8 bases at V and 4 bases at J, with 9 bases between the two ends. The germline CDR1 and CDR2 sequences are SNHLY and FYNNEI. CDR3 in DNA: TGTGCCAGCGGCCCTCAGGGAAACACCATATATTTT. Translated: CASGPQGNTIYF.

V usage is TRBV5-1 and J usage is TRBJ1-1; 8 bases are a match to TRBD1. Germline CDR1 SGHRS, CDR2 YFSETQ. The CDR3 runs 14 residues. J was trimmed by 3 bases and V by 4 bases; bases with no gene match: 5. CDR3 region: CASSIGQGDTEAFF. In nucleotides, the CDR3 is TGCGCCAGCAGCATTGGACAGGGAGACACTGAAGCTTTCTTT.

The V gene is TRBV27, the J gene TRBJ2-3, with D possibly TRBD1 on 7 matching bases. Germline CDR1 MNHEY, CDR2 SMNVEV (reference sequence). The CDR3 has 15 residues. Trimming took off 7 bases at V and 5 bases at J, with 19 bases between the two ends. The CDR3 coding sequence is TGTGCCAGCACCGGGATAGGCAGGGGGGAAGATACGCAGTATTTT. Its protein product is CASTGIGRGEDTQYF.

The CDR3 DNA is TGTGCCAGCAGCCCTTCCGACGGGTATGGCTACACCTTC. Translating gives CASSPSDGYGYTF. The chain combines TRBV28 with TRBJ1-2, with D uncertain. Trimming took 6 bases from V and 5 from J, leaving 13 bases between them. The CDR3 length is 13 residues. Germline values: CDR1 MDHEN, CDR2 SYDVKM.

The chain recombines TRBV11-1 with TRBJ1-2, with a weak D call TRBD1 (6 bases). The germline CDR1 and CDR2 sequences are SGHAT and FQDESV (reference sequence). V lost 5 bases to trimming and J lost 3 bases, with 16 bases between them. CDR3 size: 15 residues. The DNA for the CDR3 is TGTGCCAGCAGCCCGGACCCAGAGGGGGACTATGGCTACACCTTC. Its protein product is CASSPDPEGDYGYTF. Full variable domain (remainder filled in from reference TRBV11-1 and TRBJ1-2): EAEVAQSPRYKITEKSQAVAFWCDPISGHATLYWYRQILGQGPELLVQFQDESVVDDSQLPKDRFSAERLKGVDSTLKIQPAELGDSAMYLCASSPDPEGDYGYTFGSGTRLTVV.

The chain links TRBV5-1 to TRBJ1-1; tentatively, D is TRBD1 (6 bases). V was clipped by 0 bases and J by 3 bases, with 12 bases between them. The CDR3 length is 15 residues. Germline-derived CDR1 and CDR2 are SGHRS and YFSETQ. CDR3 coding DNA: TGCGCCAGCAGCTTGGGGGGGGGCCGGGACACTGAAGCTTTCTTT. Protein: CASSLGGGRDTEAFF.

The chain carries TRBV4-1 and TRBJ1-5; D gene ambiguous. Between the trimmed V and J ends, which lost 1 base and 2 bases, there was a span of 9 bases. The CDR3 length is 15 residues. Germline V gives CDR1 MGHRA, CDR2 YSYEKL. The CDR3 DNA reads TGCGCCAGCAGCCAAGGTGGGAGAGGCAATCAGCCCCAGCATTTT. Translated, it gives CASSQGGRGNQPQHF.

This sequence joins TRBV6-1 and TRBJ2-3; 11 bases align to TRBD2. The CDR3 covers 15 residues. The V and J ends lost 8 bases and 6 bases, in that order; junction bases with no gene match: 10. CDR1 and CDR2 (germline): MNHNS, SASEGT. Written as DNA, the CDR3 is TGTGCCAGCGTCGGGCTAGCGGGAGGTGGGGATACGCAGTATTTT. It encodes CASVGLAGGGDTQYF.

The V call is TRBV5-6, the J call TRBJ2-1; 14 bases fit TRBD2. CDR1 and CDR2 from the germline V gene are SGHDT and YYEEEE. Germline trimming cut 4 bases from V and 6 bases from J; bases unmatched to any gene: 3. The CDR3 loop spans 15 amino acids. The CDR3 reads CASSGTSGSFNEQFF. In DNA form, the CDR3 reads TGTGCCAGCAGCGGGACTAGCGGGAGTTTCAATGAGCAGTTCTTC.

The V gene is TRBV2, the J gene TRBJ1-5; maybe TRBD1 (6 bases). This CDR3 spans 15 amino acids. V was shortened by 5 bases and J by 0 bases, with 11 bases between the two germline ends. Germline CDR1 reads SNHLY; CDR2 reads FYNNEI. DNA for the CDR3: TGTGCCAGCAGTCCCAACAGGGATAGCAATCAGCCCCAGCATTTT. As protein: CASSPNRDSNQPQHF.

The chain has TRBV6-5 and TRBJ2-1, with a tentative D call TRBD2 (5 bases). This CDR3 is 14 amino acids long. CDR1 MNHEY and CDR2 SVGAGI come from the germline V gene. Between the trimmed V and J ends, which lost 6 bases and 7 bases, there was a span of 16 bases. CDR3 sequence: CASSHGGGGNEQFF. Written as DNA, the CDR3 is TGTGCCAGCAGCCATGGTGGAGGCGGGAATGAGCAGTTCTTC.

The V call is TRBV29-1, the J call TRBJ1-4; D not resolved. The CDR3 covers 14 residues. Germline V gives CDR1 SQVTM, CDR2 ANQGSEA. V was pared by 4 bases and J by 0 bases, with 9 bases between. The CDR3 loop is CSVAGRATNEKLFF. CDR3 bases: TGCAGCGTTGCTGGGAGAGCAACTAATGAAAAACTGTTTTTT.

This clone appeared a few times. V is TRBV27 and J is TRBJ2-3; 9 bases match TRBD2. The J segment lost 6 bases and the V segment lost 4 bases, leaving 17 bases of the junction unmatched. This CDR3 has 18 residues. CDR1 MNHEY and CDR2 SMNVEV come from the germline V gene (reference sequence). The DNA of the CDR3 is TGTGCCAGCAGTTGGGGAGGGGATCTAGCGGGGCGCAGGGATACGCAGTATTTT. Translated: CASSWGGDLAGRRDTQYF.

The chain carries TRBV7-9 and TRBJ1-2; TRBD1 matches 9 bases. V trimming: 4 bases; J trimming: 0 bases; junction bases outside the gene matches: 6. CDR3 size: 16 residues. Looked up from germline, CDR1 is SEHNR and CDR2 is FQNEAQ (reference sequence). CDR3: CASSSTRTGANYGYTF. CDR3 sequence (DNA): TGTGCCAGCAGCTCTACAAGGACAGGGGCTAACTATGGCTACACCTTC.

V gene TRBV5-4 combines with J gene TRBJ2-7; possibly TRBD2 for D (6 bases). The germline CDR1 and CDR2 sequences are SGHNT and YYREEE (reference sequence). Trimming removed 4 bases at V and 5 bases at J, with 7 bases between. The CDR3 consists of 11 residues. CDR3 sequence: CASSRENEQYF. In DNA form, the CDR3 reads TGTGCCAGCAGCCGGGAGAACGAGCAGTACTTC.

This clone was seen only a few times. J is TRBJ2-6 and V is TRBV4-3, with a weak D call TRBD1 (5 bases). Trimming left V 0 bases short and J 0 bases short, with 9 bases between. Germline values: CDR1 LGHNA, CDR2 YSLEER. The CDR3 sequence is 17 residues long. CDR3 nucleotide sequence: TGCGCCAGCAGCCAAGATCCAGGGAACTCTGGGGCCAACGTCCTGACTTTC. Encoded protein: CASSQDPGNSGANVLTF.

V gene TRBV19 combines with J gene TRBJ2-1; no clear D gene. The germline gives CDR1 LNHDA, CDR2 SQIVND (reference sequence). V was trimmed by 4 bases and J by 5 bases, leaving 15 bases between them. This CDR3 is built from 15 residues. CDR3 nucleotide sequence: TGTGCCAGTAGTACCTCTCTAGGCTCGGACAATGAGCAGTTCTTC. The encoded protein is CASSTSLGSDNEQFF.

The chain combines TRBV7-6 with TRBJ2-7; no reliable D call. V was shortened by 6 bases and J by 1 base, with 13 bases between the two germline ends. Germline lookup yields CDR1 SGHVS and CDR2 FNYEAQ. The CDR3 contains 14 residues. CDR3 in amino acids: CASRLTTGSYEQYF. Written as DNA, the CDR3 is TGTGCCAGCAGGCTGACGACTGGATCCTACGAGCAGTACTTC.

J is TRBJ2-1 and V is TRBV5-3; D is unresolved. TRBV5-3 carries the ORF label, with uncertain function. CDR3 size: 11 residues. The V end lost 4 bases, the J end lost 8 bases, and 7 bases lay between the germline ends. The CDR3 sequence is CARSQLHEQFF. CDR3 nucleotide sequence: TGTGCCAGAAGCCAACTCCATGAGCAGTTCTTC.

The V gene is TRBV30, the J gene TRBJ1-2; TRBD1 matches at 8 bases. Germline CDR1 GTSNPN, CDR2 SVGIG (reference sequence). CDR3 size: 12 residues. Written as DNA, the CDR3 is TGTGCGATACAGGGGGTTAACTATGGCTACACCTTC. As protein: CAIQGVNYGYTF.

The chain combines TRBV7-3 with TRBJ2-2, with D possibly TRBD1 on 5 matching bases. Germline CDR1 SGHTA, CDR2 FQGTGA. Trimming removed 5 bases at V and 5 bases at J, with 12 bases between. This CDR3 comprises 14 residues. The CDR3 DNA reads as TGTGCCAGCAGCCACCGGGCAGGGACCGGGGAGCTGTTTTTT. This codes for CASSHRAGTGELFF.